Below, 14 T cell receptor beta chains from the same sample are listed, as sequenced in a study of spatial heterogeneity in lung cancer. TCRdb reprocessed the 5' RACE reads via MiXCR and lists one record per CDR3 protein. The profile shows about 87,000 distinct CDR3 sequences, roughly a fifth of them singletons. Specified time point: blood at routine non-recurrence follow-up after resection. The sample in question was PBMCs, obtained at follow-up. Receptors originate from a male donor with early-stage non-small cell lung cancer.

This clonotype was seen at least ten times. V gene TRBV9 combines with J gene TRBJ2-2; 9 bases map to TRBD2. Germline CDR1 and CDR2: SGDLS and YYNGEE. CDR3 size: 16 residues. The ends lost 0 bases at V and 4 bases at J; junction bases unmatched: 4. As DNA, the CDR3 is TGTGCCAGCAGCGTAGAAGGTAGCGGGAGCACCGGGGAGCTGTTTTTT. Its protein is CASSVEGSGSTGELFF.

This clonotype was seen more than once but under ten times. This chain links TRBV19 with TRBJ1-2; D remains ambiguous. V dropped 5 bases and J dropped 8 bases, with 18 bases sitting between them. The CDR3 consists of 14 residues. The germline V gene encodes CDR1 LNHDA and CDR2 SQIVND (reference sequence). In nucleotides, the CDR3 is TGTGCCAGTAGTCTCCACGCCGACTATCAGGGCTACACCTTC. Protein sequence: CASSLHADYQGYTF.

The CDR3 DNA reads TGTGCCACCAGTGATCCGACCGGGACAGGGGATGGCTACACCTTC. Its protein is CATSDPTGTGDGYTF. This chain uses TRBV24-1 with TRBJ1-2, with 10 bases fitting TRBD1. This CDR3 has 15 residues. Germline V gene lookup returns CDR1 KGHDR and CDR2 SFDVKD. The junction had 6 bases not matched to a gene; V was cut back by 3 bases and J by 6 bases.

This clonotype was seen a few times. V is TRBV19 and J is TRBJ1-5; TRBD1 aligns across 8 bases. The CDR3 spans 15 residues. V was pared by 2 bases and J by 6 bases, with 6 bases of the junction left unmatched. Looked up from germline, CDR1 is LNHDA and CDR2 is SQIVND (reference sequence). CDR3 nucleotide sequence: TGTGCCAGTAGTATAAGGACAGGGCTTTTTCAGCCCCAGCATTTT. It yields the protein CASSIRTGLFQPQHF.

The table lists this clonotype with many counts. The chain links TRBV11-2 to TRBJ2-7; TRBD2 matches at 12 bases. The CDR3 is made up of 14 amino acids. Germline-derived CDR1 and CDR2 are SGHAT and FQNNGV. The J segment lost 5 bases and the V segment lost 1 base, leaving 0 bases of the junction unmatched. This CDR3 reads CASSLGTSGNEQYF. The CDR3 coding sequence is TGTGCCAGCAGCTTAGGGACTAGCGGGAACGAGCAGTACTTC.

The chain couples TRBV2 to TRBJ1-5; 7 bases match TRBD1. The V gene's germline CDR1 is SNHLY and CDR2 FYNNEI. Unmatched junction bases numbered 21, after V lost 9 bases and J lost 7 bases. The CDR3 runs 17 residues. The CDR3 is CASARGGPRRGEQPQHF. CDR3 sequence (DNA): TGTGCCAGTGCAAGAGGGGGCCCTCGGCGGGGCGAACAGCCCCAGCATTTT.

This clonotype was found a few times. The chain recombines TRBV18 with TRBJ2-1; D may be TRBD1 (5 bases). CDR3 length: 14 residues. The V gene's germline CDR1 is KGHSH and CDR2 LQKENI. Trimming removed 5 bases at V and 10 bases at J, with 18 bases between. This chain's CDR3 is CASSTRPDSREQFF. Written as DNA, the CDR3 is TGTGCCAGCTCAACGCGCCCAGACAGTCGCGAGCAGTTCTTC.

The rearrangement links TRBV2 to TRBJ1-5, with D perhaps TRBD1 (6 bases). Germline-derived CDR1 and CDR2 are SNHLY and FYNNEI. Trimming shortened V by 7 bases and J by 11 bases, and 21 bases separated the two germline ends. The CDR3 is 14 residues long. The CDR3 DNA reads as TGTGCCAGCAATCCTGGGGGCAGGGAGTTTTCCCAGCATTTT. It encodes CASNPGGREFSQHF.

J is TRBJ2-5 and V is TRBV10-3; 9 bases align to TRBD1. Germline CDR1 ENHRY, CDR2 SYGVKD. Trimming cost V 2 bases and J 5 bases; bases outside gene matches: 6. The CDR3 is 15 residues long. The DNA of the CDR3 is TGTGCCATCAGTGAGGGGACAGGGCGAGGCGAGACCCAGTACTTC. It encodes CAISEGTGRGETQYF.

V and J are TRBV4-3 and TRBJ1-1, with D perhaps TRBD1 (6 bases). V was clipped by 7 bases and J by 1 base, with 13 bases between them. CDR1 is LGHNA, CDR2 YSLEER, per germline. There are 14 residues in the CDR3. CDR3 bases: TGCGCCAGCACGAGCGACAGGAGGAACACTGAAGCTTTCTTT. The encoded protein is CASTSDRRNTEAFF.

The genes are TRBV20-1 and TRBJ1-6; D perhaps matches TRBD1 (6 bases). Germline V lookup: CDR1 DFQATT, CDR2 SNEGSKA (reference sequence). The CDR3 covers 12 residues. V was clipped by 4 bases and J by 13 bases, with 14 bases between them. CDR3 nucleotides: TGCAGTGCTAAATACAGCCAGGGGCCCCTCCACTTT. Amino acid sequence: CSAKYSQGPLHF.

This rearrangement joins TRBV27 to TRBJ2-7, with a tentative D call TRBD1 (6 bases). From germline, CDR1 is MNHEY and CDR2 SMNVEV (reference sequence). The V end was cut by 0 bases, the J end by 1 base, with 10 bases between. The CDR3 extends over 15 amino acids. The CDR3 spells CASSLSVRGSYEQYF. The CDR3 DNA follows: TGTGCCAGCAGTTTATCGGTCAGGGGATCCTACGAGCAGTACTTC.

The rearrangement uses TRBV5-1 and TRBJ1-1, with D possibly being TRBD1 (6 bases). Germline assignment: CDR1 SGHRS and CDR2 YFSETQ. CDR3 length: 17 residues. V gave up 0 bases and J gave up 1 base, with 16 bases separating them. CDR3 nucleotides: TGCGCCAGCAGCTTGGTTCCCTTGACAGGTAGGAACACTGAAGCTTTCTTT. It codes for CASSLVPLTGRNTEAFF. The entire variable domain, with the rest obtained from reference TRBV5-1 and TRBJ1-1, is as follows: KAGVTQTPRYLIKTRGQQVTLSCSPISGHRSVSWYQQTPGQGLQFLFEYFSETQRNKGNFPGRFSGRQFSNSRSEMNVSTLELGDSALYLCASSLVPLTGRNTEAFFGQGTRLTVV.

This clonotype was detected many times. This chain uses TRBV6-2 or TRBV6-3 with TRBJ1-1; 8 bases align to TRBD1. The germline V gene has CDR1 MNHEY and CDR2 SVGEGT. This CDR3 has 15 residues. The ends lost 4 bases at V and 3 bases at J; junction bases unmatched: 7. DNA of the CDR3: TGTGCCAGCAGTTCAGGGACAGGCCCCCACACTGAAGCTTTCTTT. This codes for CASSSGTGPHTEAFF.